The rows below give T cell receptor beta chains drawn from one sample of a study of beta chain features in type 1 diabetes. The method was immunoSEQ multiplex PCR; TCRdb's version includes in-frame clones alone and lacks a portion of them. The sample consists of 95,000 to 150,000 clones, about 16% of them appearing once. The specimen was central memory CD4+ T cells from blood. The receptors shown here come from a man younger than 45 with type 1 diabetes. Each CDR3 is given with its conserved first and last residue. Each record gives: clone size, J gene, D gene, V gene, CDR3 DNA, CDR3 protein. A D gene is named only where the DNA matches it firmly. Rows give clone size only sometimes, using once, few, many, or a class for an expanded clone.

abundance: NA; j_gene: TRBJ2-7; d_gene: NA; v_gene: TRBV4-3; CDR3nt: TGCGCCAGCAGCCAAGAGGGGATATTGGGGAACGGCCACGAGCAGTACTTC; CDR3aa: CASSQEGILGNGHEQYF
abundance: few; j_gene: TRBJ2-5; d_gene: NA; v_gene: TRBV5-5; CDR3nt: TGTGCCAGCAGCTTGGTCCCCCGGGGGACCCAGTACTTC; CDR3aa: CASSLVPRGTQYF
abundance: few; j_gene: TRBJ2-1; d_gene: NA; v_gene: TRBV6-6; CDR3nt: TGTGCCAGCAGGTCGAACAATGAGCAGTTCTTC; CDR3aa: CASRSNNEQFF
abundance: few; j_gene: TRBJ2-5; d_gene: NA; v_gene: TRBV7-2; CDR3nt: TGTGCCAGCAGCTTTATTCCAGAAGAGACCCAGTACTTC; CDR3aa: CASSFIPEETQYF
abundance: NA; j_gene: TRBJ1-5; d_gene: NA; v_gene: TRBV10-3; CDR3nt: TGTGCCACCAGGGACGTATCGGTGATTAGCAATCAGCCCCAGCATTTT; CDR3aa: CATRDVSVISNQPQHF
abundance: many; j_gene: TRBJ2-3; d_gene: NA; v_gene: TRBV5-6; CDR3nt: TGTGCCAGCAGCTTGGAGACGGCTACGCAGTATTTT; CDR3aa: CASSLETATQYF
abundance: NA; j_gene: TRBJ2-2; d_gene: NA; v_gene: TRBV28; CDR3nt: TGTGCCAGCAGTTTGGGTTACACCGGGGAGCTGTTTTTT; CDR3aa: CASSLGYTGELFF
abundance: NA; j_gene: TRBJ2-1; d_gene: NA; v_gene: TRBV28; CDR3nt: TGTGCCAGCAGTGGGACACCCCTTTACAATGAGCAGTTCTTC; CDR3aa: CASSGTPLYNEQFF
abundance: NA; j_gene: TRBJ2-3; d_gene: NA; v_gene: TRBV7-9; CDR3nt: TGTGCCAGCAGCTTAGTTTGGAGGCAGGGAAGGTTGGCAGATACGCAGTATTTT; CDR3aa: CASSLVWRQGRLADTQYF
abundance: NA; j_gene: TRBJ2-1; d_gene: NA; v_gene: TRBV7-2; CDR3nt: TGTGCCAGCAGCTCGCATAGTGAGGGCCTGCCGCTCTTC; CDR3aa: CASSSHSEGLPLF